The entry below gives a single T cell receptor (beta chain) sequence along with its context. These data are taken from a study of blood T cell repertoires in COVID-19. The assay was immunoSEQ multiplex PCR, and TCRdb's table has in-frame clones only and misses some. Of some 200,000 clones detected, more than 75% appear once; the ten largest clones hold approximately 12%. The V segment lost 0 bases and the J segment 7 bases; nucleotides outside the gene matches: 6. CDR3 size: 16 residues. Germline V CDR1 and CDR2: LGHNT, FRNRAP. Sequenced sample: peripheral blood. This sequence joins TRBV12-5 and TRBJ2-1; TRBD2 aligns across 10 bases. The origin of this receptor is a middle-aged woman with acute or convalescent COVID-19. CDR3 protein: CASGLVSGRVRNEQFF. DNA of the CDR3: TGTGCTAGTGGTTTGGTCAGCGGGAGGGTTAGGAATGAGCAGTTCTTC.